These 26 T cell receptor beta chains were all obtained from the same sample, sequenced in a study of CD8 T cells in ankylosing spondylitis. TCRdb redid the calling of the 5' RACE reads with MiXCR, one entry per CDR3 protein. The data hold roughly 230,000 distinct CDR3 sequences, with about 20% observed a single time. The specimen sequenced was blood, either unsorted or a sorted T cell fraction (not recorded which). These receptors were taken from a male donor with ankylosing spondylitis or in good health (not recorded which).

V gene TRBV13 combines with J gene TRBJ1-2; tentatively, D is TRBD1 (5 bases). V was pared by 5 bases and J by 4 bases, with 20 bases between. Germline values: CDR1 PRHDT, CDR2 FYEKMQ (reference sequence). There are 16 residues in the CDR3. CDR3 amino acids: CASSPGRHRLGYGYTF. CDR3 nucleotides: TGTGCCAGCAGCCCGGGTCGCCACAGGTTGGGCTATGGCTACACCTTC. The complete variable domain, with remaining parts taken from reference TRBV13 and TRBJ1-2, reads AAGVIQSPRHLIKEKRETATLKCYPIPRHDTVYWYQQGPGQDPQFLISFYEKMQSDKGSIPDRFSAQQFSDYHSELNMSSLELGDSALYFCASSPGRHRLGYGYTFGSGTRLTVV.

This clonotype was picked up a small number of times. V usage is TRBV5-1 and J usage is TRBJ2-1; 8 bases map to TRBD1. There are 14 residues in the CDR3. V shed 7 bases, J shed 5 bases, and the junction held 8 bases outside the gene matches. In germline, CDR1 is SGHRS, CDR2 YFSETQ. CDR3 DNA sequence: TGCGCCAGCCAGGAAGGACAGGGAAACAATGAGCAGTTCTTC. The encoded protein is CASQEGQGNNEQFF.

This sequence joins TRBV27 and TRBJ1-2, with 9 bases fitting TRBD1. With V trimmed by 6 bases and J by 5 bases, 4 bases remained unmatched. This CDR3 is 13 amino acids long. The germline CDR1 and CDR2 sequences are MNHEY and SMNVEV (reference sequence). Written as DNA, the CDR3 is TGTGCCAGCAGCTACGGACAGGGGTATGGCTACACCTTC. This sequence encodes CASSYGQGYGYTF.

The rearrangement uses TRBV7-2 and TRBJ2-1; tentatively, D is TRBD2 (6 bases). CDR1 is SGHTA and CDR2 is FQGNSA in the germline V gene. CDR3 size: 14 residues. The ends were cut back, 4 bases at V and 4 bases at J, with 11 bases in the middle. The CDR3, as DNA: TGTGCCAGCAGCTCCCGGGACTTTTACAATGAGCAGTTCTTC. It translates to CASSSRDFYNEQFF.

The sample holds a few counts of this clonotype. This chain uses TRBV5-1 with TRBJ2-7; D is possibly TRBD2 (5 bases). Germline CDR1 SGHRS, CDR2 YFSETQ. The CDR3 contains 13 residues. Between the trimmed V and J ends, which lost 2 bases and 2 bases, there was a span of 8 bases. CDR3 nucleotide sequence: TGCGCCAGCAGCTTCGGGAAGGCCTACGAGCAGTACTTC. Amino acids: CASSFGKAYEQYF.

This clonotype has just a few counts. The CDR3 reads CASNRDSSSYNEQFF. The CDR3 DNA reads as TGCGCCAGCAACCGGGACTCGAGCTCCTACAATGAGCAGTTCTTC. The V and J genes are TRBV5-1 and TRBJ2-1; D perhaps matches TRBD2 (6 bases). Trimming pared 6 bases from V and 0 bases from J, leaving 13 bases between. The CDR3 has 15 amino acids. Germline CDR1 reads SGHRS; CDR2 reads YFSETQ.

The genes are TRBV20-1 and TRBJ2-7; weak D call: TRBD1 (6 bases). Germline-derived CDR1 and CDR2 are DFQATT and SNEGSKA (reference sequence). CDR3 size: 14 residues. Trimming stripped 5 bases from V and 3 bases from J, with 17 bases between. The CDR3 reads CSADPRDTIYEQYF. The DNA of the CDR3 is TGCAGTGCTGACCCCCGGGACACAATCTACGAGCAGTACTTC.

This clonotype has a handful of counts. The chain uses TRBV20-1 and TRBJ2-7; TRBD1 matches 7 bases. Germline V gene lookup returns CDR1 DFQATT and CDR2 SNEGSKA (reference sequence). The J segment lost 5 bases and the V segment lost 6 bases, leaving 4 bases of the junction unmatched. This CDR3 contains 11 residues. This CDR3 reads CSATGEHEQYF. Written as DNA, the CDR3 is TGCAGTGCAACAGGGGAGCACGAGCAGTACTTC.

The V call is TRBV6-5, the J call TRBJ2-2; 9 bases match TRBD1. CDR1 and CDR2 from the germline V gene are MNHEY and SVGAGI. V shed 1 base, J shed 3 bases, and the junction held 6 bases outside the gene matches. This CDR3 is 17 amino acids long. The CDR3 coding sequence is TGTGCCAGCAGTTACTACACCGGGACAGGGCACACCGGGGAGCTGTTTTTT. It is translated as CASSYYTGTGHTGELFF.

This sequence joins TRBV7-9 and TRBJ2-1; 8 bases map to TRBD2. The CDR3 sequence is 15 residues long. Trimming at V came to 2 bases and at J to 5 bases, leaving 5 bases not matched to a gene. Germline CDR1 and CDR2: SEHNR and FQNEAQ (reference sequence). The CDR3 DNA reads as TGTGCCAGCAGCTTAAAAGCGGGAGAGGACAATGAGCAGTTCTTC. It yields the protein CASSLKAGEDNEQFF.

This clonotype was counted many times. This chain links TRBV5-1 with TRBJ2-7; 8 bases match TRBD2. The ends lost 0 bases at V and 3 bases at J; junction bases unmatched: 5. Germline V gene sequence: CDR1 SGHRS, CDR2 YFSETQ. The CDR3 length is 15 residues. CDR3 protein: CASSLGQREFYEQYF. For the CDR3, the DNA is TGCGCCAGCAGCTTGGGCCAGCGGGAGTTCTACGAGCAGTACTTC.

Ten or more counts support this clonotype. This CDR3 reads CASSDSRGDTDTQYF. The DNA of the CDR3 is TGTGCCAGCAGTGACTCCAGGGGGGACACAGATACGCAGTATTTT. The genes are TRBV6-4 and TRBJ2-3; D might be TRBD1 (7 bases). V was pared by 0 bases and J by 2 bases, with 9 bases between. This CDR3 contains 15 residues. Germline-derived CDR1 and CDR2 are MRHNA and SNTAGT.

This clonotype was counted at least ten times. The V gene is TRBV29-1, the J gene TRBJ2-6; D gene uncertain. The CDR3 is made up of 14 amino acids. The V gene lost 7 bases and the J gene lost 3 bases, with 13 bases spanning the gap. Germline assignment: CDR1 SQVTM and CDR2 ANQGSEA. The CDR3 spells CSASGVGGANVLTF. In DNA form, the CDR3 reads TGCAGCGCTAGTGGGGTCGGTGGGGCCAACGTCCTGACTTTC.

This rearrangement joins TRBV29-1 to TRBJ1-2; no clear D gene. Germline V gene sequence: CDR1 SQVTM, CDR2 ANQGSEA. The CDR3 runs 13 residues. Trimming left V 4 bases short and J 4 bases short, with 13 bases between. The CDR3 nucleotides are TGCAGCGTTGGGCGGGGAGAGTCCTATGGCTACACCTTC. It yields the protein CSVGRGESYGYTF. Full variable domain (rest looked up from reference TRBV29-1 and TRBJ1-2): SAVISQKPSRDICQRGTSLTIQCQVDSQVTMMFWYRQQPGQSLTLIATANQGSEATYESGFVIDKFPISRPNLTFSTLTVSNMSPEDSSIYLCSVGRGESYGYTFGSGTRLTVV.

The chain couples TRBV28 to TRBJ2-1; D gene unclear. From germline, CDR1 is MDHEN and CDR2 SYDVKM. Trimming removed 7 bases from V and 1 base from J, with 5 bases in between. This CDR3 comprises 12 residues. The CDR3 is CASTGSYNEQFF. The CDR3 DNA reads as TGTGCCAGCACCGGGTCCTACAATGAGCAGTTCTTC.

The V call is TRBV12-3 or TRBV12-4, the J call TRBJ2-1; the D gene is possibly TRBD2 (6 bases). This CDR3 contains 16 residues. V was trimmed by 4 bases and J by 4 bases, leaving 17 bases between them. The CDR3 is CASSSSYGSWYNEQFF. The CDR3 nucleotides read TGTGCCAGCAGTTCTTCCTACGGGAGCTGGTACAATGAGCAGTTCTTC.

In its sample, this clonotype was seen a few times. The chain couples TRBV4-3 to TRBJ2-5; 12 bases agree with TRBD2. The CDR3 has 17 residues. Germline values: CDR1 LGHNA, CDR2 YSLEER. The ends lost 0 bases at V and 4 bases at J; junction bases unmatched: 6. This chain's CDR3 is CASSQDLLAGGVETQYF. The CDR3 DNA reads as TGCGCCAGCAGCCAAGACCTACTAGCGGGAGGTGTAGAGACCCAGTACTTC.

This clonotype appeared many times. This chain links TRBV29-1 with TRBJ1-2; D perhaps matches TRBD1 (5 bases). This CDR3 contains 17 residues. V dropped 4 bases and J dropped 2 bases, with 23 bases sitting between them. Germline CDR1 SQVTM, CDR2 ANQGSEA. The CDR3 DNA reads TGCAGCGTTGTAGGCAGGGTGGAGAGTTTGGGAAACTATGGCTACACCTTC. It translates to CSVVGRVESLGNYGYTF.

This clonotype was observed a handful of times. CDR3 loop: CASRGLAGVETQYF. DNA for the CDR3: TGCGCCAGCAGAGGACTAGCGGGAGTTGAGACCCAGTACTTC. The V call is TRBV10-2, the J call TRBJ2-5; 13 nucleotides agree with TRBD2. The germline V gene has CDR1 WSHSY and CDR2 SAAADI. The CDR3 has 14 residues. With V trimmed by 6 bases and J by 5 bases, 3 bases remained unmatched.

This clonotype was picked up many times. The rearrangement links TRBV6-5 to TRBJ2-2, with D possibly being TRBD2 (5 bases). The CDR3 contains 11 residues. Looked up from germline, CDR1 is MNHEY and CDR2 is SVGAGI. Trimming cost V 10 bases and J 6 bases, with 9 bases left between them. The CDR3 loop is CATAGSGELFF. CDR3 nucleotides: TGTGCCACCGCGGGTTCCGGGGAGCTGTTTTTT.

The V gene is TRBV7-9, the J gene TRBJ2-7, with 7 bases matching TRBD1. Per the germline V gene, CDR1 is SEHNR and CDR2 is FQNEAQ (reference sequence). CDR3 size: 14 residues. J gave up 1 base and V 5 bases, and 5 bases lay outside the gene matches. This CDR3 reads CASSGQVASYEQYF. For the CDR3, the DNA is TGTGCCAGCAGCGGACAGGTCGCTTCCTACGAGCAGTACTTC.

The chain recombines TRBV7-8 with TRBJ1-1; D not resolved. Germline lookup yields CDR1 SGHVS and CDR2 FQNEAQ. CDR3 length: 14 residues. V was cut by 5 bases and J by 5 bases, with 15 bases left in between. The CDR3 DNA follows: TGTGCCAGCAGCCCGGCTCACGAGAGGACTGAAGCTTTCTTT. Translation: CASSPAHERTEAFF. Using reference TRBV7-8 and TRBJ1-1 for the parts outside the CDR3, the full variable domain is GAGVSQSPRYKVAKRGQDVALRCDPISGHVSLFWYQQALGQGPEFLTYFQNEAQLDKSGLPSDRFFAERPEGSVSTLKIQRTQQEDSAVYLCASSPAHERTEAFFGQGTRLTVV.

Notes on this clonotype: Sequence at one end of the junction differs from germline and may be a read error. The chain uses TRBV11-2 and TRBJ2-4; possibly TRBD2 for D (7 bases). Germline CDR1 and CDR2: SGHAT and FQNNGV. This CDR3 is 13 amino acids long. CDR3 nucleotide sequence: TGCGCCTCAAGGGTACGGGGGGCGGACATTCAGTACTTC. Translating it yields CASRVRGADIQYF.

CDR3 nucleotides: TGCAGCGTTGAGGCGGGAGAGACAGATACGCAGTATTTT. Translation gives CSVEAGETDTQYF. The chain links TRBV29-1 to TRBJ2-3; 7 bases are a match to TRBD2. The CDR3 spans 13 residues. The ends lost 3 bases at V and 3 bases at J; junction bases unmatched: 3. Germline V CDR1 and CDR2: SQVTM, ANQGSEA.

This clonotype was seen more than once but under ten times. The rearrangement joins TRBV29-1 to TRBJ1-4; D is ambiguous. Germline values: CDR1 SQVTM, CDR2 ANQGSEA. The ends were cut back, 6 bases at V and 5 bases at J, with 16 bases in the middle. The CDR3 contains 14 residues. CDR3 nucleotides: TGCAGCGTCCGTTTGCCTCTAGCGAATGAAAAACTGTTTTTT. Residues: CSVRLPLANEKLFF.

The CDR3: CSVVGGTALVEQYF. CDR3 nucleotide sequence: TGCAGCGTTGTTGGCGGGACAGCTTTGGTCGAGCAGTACTTC. This sequence joins TRBV29-1 and TRBJ2-7; possible D gene TRBD1, 7 bases. Germline loops: CDR1 SQVTM, CDR2 ANQGSEA. V was clipped by 4 bases and J by 6 bases, with 19 bases between them. CDR3 length equals 14 residues.